This TCR beta chain emerged from a study of patients and donors after allogeneic stem cell transplantation. This clonotype was seen many times. TCRdb itself ran the RT-PCR reads through MiXCR, one entry per CDR3 protein. The table includes approximately 160,000 distinct CDR3 sequences, 30% detected once. The length of the CDR3 is 15 residues. The V and J ends lost 4 bases and 1 base respectively, with 14 bases between them. Germline CDR1 reads SGHDT; CDR2 reads YYEEEE. The material sequenced was blood, either unsorted or a sorted T cell fraction (not recorded which). The chain uses TRBV5-6 and TRBJ1-1; D is possibly TRBD1 (5 bases). The origin of this receptor is a human donor who was either an allogeneic HSCT recipient or a stem cell or donor lymphocyte infusion donor (not recorded which). It is not recorded whose cells these are; they may come from a transplant donor. CDR3 DNA: TGTGCCAGCAGCCCCCAACCCGACAGGAACACTGAAGCTTTCTTT. This translates into CASSPQPDRNTEAFF.